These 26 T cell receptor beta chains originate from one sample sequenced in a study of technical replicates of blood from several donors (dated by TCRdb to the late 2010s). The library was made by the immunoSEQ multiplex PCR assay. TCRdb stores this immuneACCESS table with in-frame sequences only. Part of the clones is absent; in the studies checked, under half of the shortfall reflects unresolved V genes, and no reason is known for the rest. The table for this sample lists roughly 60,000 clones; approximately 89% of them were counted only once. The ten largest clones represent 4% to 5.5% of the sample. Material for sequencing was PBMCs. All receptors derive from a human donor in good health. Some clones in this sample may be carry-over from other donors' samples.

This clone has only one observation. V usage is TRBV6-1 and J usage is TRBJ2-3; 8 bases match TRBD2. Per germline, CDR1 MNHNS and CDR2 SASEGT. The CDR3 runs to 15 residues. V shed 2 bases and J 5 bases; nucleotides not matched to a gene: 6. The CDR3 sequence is CASSERAGVQDTQYF. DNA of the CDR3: TGTGCCAGCAGTGAAAGAGCGGGAGTTCAAGATACGCAGTATTTT.

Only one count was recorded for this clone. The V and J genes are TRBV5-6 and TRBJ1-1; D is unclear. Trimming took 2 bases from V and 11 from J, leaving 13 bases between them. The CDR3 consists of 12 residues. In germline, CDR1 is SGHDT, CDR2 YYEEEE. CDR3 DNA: TGTGCCAGCAGCTTAAAACAACGCCCGGCTTTCTTT. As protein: CASSLKQRPAFF.

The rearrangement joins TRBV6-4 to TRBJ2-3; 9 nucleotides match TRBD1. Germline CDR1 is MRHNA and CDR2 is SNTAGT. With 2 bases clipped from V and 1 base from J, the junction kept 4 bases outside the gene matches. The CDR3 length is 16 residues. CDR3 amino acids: CASSDTWTGGTDTQYF. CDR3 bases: TGTGCCAGCAGTGACACTTGGACAGGGGGCACAGATACGCAGTATTTT.

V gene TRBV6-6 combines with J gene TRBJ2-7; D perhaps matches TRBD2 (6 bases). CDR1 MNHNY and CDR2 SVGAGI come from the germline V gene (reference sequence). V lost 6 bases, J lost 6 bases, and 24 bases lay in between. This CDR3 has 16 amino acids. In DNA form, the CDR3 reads TGTGCCAGCAGCCCTAACTCGGGAGTAGTTTCGCGCGAGCAGTACTTC. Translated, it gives CASSPNSGVVSREQYF.

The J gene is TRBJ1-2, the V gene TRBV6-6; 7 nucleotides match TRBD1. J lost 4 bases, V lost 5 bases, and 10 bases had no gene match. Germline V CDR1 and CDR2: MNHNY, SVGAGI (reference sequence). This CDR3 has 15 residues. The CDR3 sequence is CASSQGQGVSYGYTF. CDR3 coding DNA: TGTGCCAGCAGTCAGGGGCAGGGGGTCAGCTATGGCTACACCTTC.

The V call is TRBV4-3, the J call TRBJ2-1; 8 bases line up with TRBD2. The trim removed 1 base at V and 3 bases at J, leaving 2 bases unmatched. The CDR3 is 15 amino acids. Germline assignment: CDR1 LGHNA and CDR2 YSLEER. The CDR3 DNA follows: TGCGCCAGCAGCCAAGGACTAGCGCTCTACAATGAGCAGTTCTTC. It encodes CASSQGLALYNEQFF.

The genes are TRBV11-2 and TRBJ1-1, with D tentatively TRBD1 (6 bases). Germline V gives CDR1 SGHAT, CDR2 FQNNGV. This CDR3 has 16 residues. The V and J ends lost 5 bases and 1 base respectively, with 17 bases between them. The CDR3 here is CASSTAPGTQNTEAFF. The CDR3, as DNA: TGTGCCAGCAGCACAGCCCCCGGGACACAGAACACTGAAGCTTTCTTT. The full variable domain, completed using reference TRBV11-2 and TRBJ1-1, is EAGVAQSPRYKIIEKRQSVAFWCNPISGHATLYWYQQILGQGPKLLIQFQNNGVVDDSQLPKDRFSAERLKGVDSTLKIQPAKLEDSAVYLCASSTAPGTQNTEAFFGQGTRLTVV.

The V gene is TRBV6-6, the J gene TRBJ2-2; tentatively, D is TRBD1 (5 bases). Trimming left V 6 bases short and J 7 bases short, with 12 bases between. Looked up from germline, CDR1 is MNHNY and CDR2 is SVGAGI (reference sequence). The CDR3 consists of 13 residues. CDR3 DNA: TGTGCCAGCAGCCTCCGGCAGGGCGGGGAGCTGTTTTTT. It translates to CASSLRQGGELFF.

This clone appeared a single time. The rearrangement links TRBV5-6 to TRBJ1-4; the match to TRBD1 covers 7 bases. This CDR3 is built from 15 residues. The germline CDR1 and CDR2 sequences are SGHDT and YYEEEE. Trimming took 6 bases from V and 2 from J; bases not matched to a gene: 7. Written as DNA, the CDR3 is TGTGCCAGCACCCGACAGGGTGAGACTAATGAAAAACTGTTTTTT. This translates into CASTRQGETNEKLFF.

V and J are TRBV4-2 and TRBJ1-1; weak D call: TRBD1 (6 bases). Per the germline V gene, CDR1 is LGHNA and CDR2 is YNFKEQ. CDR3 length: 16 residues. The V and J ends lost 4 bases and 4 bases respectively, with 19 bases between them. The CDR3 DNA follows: TGTGCCAGCAGCCCCCCGGGGGGCAGGCGGCCCACTGAAGCTTTCTTT. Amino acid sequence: CASSPPGGRRPTEAFF.

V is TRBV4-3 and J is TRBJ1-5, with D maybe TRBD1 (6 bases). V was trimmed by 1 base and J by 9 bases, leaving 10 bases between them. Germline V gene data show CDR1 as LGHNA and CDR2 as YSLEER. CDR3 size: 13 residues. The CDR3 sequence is CASSQVQGMPQHF. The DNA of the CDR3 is TGCGCCAGCAGCCAAGTACAGGGAATGCCCCAGCATTTT.

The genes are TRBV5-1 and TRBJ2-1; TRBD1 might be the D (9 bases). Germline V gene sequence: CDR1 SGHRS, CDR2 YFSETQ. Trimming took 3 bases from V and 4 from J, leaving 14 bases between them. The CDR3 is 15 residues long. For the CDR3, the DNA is TGCGCCAGCAGCTCGGGGGGGACAGGGTACAATGAGCAGTTCTTC. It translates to CASSSGGTGYNEQFF. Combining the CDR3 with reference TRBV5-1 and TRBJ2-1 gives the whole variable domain KAGVTQTPRYLIKTRGQQVTLSCSPISGHRSVSWYQQTPGQGLQFLFEYFSETQRNKGNFPGRFSGRQFSNSRSEMNVSTLELGDSALYLCASSSGGTGYNEQFFGPGTRLTVL.

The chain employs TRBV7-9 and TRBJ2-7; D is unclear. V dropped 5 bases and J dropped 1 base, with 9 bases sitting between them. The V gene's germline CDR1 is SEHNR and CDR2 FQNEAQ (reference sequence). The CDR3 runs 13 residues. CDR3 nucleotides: TGTGCCAGCAGCCCTACCGGGTCCTACGAGCAGTACTTC. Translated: CASSPTGSYEQYF. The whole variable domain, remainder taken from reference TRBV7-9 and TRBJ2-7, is DTGVSQNPRHKITKRGQNVTFRCDPISEHNRLYWYRQTLGQGPEFLTYFQNEAQLEKSRLLSDRFSAERPKGSFSTLEIQRTEQGDSAMYLCASSPTGSYEQYFGPGTRLTVT.

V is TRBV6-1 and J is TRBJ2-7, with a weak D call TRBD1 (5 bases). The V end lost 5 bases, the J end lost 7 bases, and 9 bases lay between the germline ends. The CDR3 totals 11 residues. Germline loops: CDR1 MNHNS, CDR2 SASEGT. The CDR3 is CASSKQAEQYF. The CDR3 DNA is TGTGCCAGCAGTAAACAGGCAGAGCAGTACTTC.

The CDR3 spells CASRWGGGDTGELFF. Here the CDR3 DNA reads TGTGCCAGTAGGTGGGGCGGGGGAGACACCGGGGAGCTGTTTTTT. This chain links TRBV19 with TRBJ2-2; 7 nucleotides agree with TRBD2. V dropped 6 bases and J dropped 3; count of bases not matched to a gene: 7. CDR3 length equals 15 residues. Germline V gives CDR1 LNHDA, CDR2 SQIVND (reference sequence).

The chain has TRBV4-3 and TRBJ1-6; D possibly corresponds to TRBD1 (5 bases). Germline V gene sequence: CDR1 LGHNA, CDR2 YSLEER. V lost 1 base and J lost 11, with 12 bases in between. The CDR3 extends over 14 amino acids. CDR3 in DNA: TGCGCCAGCAGCCAAGCCCAGGGAGGAGCACCCCTCCACTTT. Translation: CASSQAQGGAPLHF.

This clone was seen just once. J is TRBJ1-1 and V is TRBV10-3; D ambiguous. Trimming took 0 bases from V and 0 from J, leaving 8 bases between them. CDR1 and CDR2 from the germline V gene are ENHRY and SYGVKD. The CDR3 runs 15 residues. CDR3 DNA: TGTGCCATCAGTGAGTCGAGGTTGATGAACACTGAAGCTTTCTTT. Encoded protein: CAISESRLMNTEAFF.

The CDR3 nucleotides are TGTGCCAGCAGCGTAGGGGCTAGCGCTACAGATACGCAGTATTTT. It yields the protein CASSVGASATDTQYF. The rearrangement uses TRBV9 and TRBJ2-3, with D possibly matching TRBD2 (6 bases). V dropped 0 bases and J dropped 3 bases, with 11 bases sitting between them. Germline-derived CDR1 and CDR2 are SGDLS and YYNGEE. This CDR3 is built from 15 residues.

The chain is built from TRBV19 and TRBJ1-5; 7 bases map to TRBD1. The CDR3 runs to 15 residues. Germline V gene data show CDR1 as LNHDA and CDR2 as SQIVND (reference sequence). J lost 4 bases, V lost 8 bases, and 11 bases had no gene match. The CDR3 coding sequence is TGTGCCAGTCAGATGGAGGGGGCGACTAATCAGCCCCAGCATTTT. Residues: CASQMEGATNQPQHF.

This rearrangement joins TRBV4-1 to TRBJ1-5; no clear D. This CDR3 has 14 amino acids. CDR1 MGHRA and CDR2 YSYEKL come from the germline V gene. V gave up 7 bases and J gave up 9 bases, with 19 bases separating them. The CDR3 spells CASNLDGRGGPQHF. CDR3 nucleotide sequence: TGCGCCAGCAACCTGGACGGTCGGGGAGGGCCCCAGCATTTT.

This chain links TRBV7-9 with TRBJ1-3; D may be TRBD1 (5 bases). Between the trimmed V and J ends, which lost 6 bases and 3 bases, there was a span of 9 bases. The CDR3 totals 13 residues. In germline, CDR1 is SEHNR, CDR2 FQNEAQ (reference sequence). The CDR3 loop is CASRRGVGNTIYF. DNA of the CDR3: TGTGCCAGCAGAAGGGGCGTTGGAAACACCATATATTTT.

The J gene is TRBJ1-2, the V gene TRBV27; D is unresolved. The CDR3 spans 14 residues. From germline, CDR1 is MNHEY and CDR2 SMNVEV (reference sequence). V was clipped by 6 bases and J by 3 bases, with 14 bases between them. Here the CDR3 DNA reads TGTGCCAGCAGCAGCTCGGGGTTTGACTATGGCTACACCTTC. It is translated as CASSSSGFDYGYTF.

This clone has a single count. CDR3 nucleotide sequence: TGTGCCACCAGCAGAGATTTCCCCGGGGGGTCCGGAAACACCATATATTTT. It yields the protein CATSRDFPGGSGNTIYF. The chain joins TRBV15 to TRBJ1-3, with D tentatively TRBD1 (5 bases). The CDR3 is made up of 17 amino acids. The germline gives CDR1 LNHNV, CDR2 YYDKDF (reference sequence). V dropped 0 bases and J dropped 4 bases, with 16 bases sitting between them.

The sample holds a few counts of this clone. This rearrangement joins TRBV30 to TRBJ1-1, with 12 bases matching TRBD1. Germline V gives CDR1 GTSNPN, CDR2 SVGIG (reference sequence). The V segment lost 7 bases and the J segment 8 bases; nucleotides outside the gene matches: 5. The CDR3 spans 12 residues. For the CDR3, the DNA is TGTGCCTTAGGGACAGGGGGCAGAGAAGCTTTCTTT. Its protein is CALGTGGREAFF.

The CDR3 region is CASSRAAETGPYNEQFF. Here the CDR3 DNA reads TGTGCCAGCAGCCGAGCTGCTGAGACAGGCCCTTACAATGAGCAGTTCTTC. This chain connects TRBV7-2 to TRBJ2-1, with D possibly matching TRBD1 (6 bases). CDR1 and CDR2 (germline): SGHTA, FQGNSA. The CDR3 totals 17 residues. V was trimmed by 5 bases and J by 4 bases, leaving 21 bases between them.

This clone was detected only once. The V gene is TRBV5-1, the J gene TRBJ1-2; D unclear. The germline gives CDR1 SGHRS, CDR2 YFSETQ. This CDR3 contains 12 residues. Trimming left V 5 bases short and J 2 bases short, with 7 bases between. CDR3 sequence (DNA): TGCGCCAGCAGGCAGGAAAACTATGGCTACACCTTC. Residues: CASRQENYGYTF.